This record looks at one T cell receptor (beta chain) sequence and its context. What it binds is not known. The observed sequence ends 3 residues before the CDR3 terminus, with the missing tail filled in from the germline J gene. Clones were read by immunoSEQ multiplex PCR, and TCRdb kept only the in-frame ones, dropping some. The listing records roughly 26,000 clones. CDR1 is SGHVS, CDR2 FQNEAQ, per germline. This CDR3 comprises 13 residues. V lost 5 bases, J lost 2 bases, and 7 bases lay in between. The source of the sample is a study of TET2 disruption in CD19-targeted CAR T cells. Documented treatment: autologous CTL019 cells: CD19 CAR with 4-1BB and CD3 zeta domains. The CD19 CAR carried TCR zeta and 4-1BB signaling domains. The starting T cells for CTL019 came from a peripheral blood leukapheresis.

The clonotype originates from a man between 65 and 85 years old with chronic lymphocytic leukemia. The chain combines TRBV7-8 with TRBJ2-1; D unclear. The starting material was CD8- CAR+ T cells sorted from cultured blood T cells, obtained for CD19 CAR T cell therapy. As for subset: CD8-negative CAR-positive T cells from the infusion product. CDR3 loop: CASSLTTYNEQFF. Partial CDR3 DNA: TGTGCCAGCAGCCTAACGACCTACAATGAG.